The clone carrying this T cell receptor beta chain was seen many times. Its antigen is as yet unknown. The data were taken from a study of early T cells in non-severe SARS-CoV-2 infection. Turning to the study itself: The authors sequenced bulk RNA from unsorted whole blood, leaving chains unpaired.

Notes on the study in general: Reliance on VDJdb matching favored anti-spike CD8 responses; private and CD4 specificities were missed.

Researchers attached unique molecular identifiers to individual cDNA molecules. TCRdb used MiXCR to reprocess the 5' RACE reads, holding one entry per CDR3 protein. The sample yields over 20,000 distinct CDR3 sequences, about 4.4% seen once. The TCR originated in an adult who was a healthcare worker with PCR-confirmed SARS-CoV-2 infection or an uninfected control (not recorded which). Material: whole blood.

Here the CDR3 reads CASSQDRYFRQGALAFF. CDR3 coding DNA: TGCGCCAGCAGCCAAGATCGGTACTTTCGACAGGGGGCTTTAGCTTTCTTT. The rearrangement links TRBV4-3 to TRBJ1-1; 10 nucleotides line up with TRBD1. Trimming took 0 bases from V and 10 from J; bases not matched to a gene: 14. The CDR3 runs 17 residues. Per germline, CDR1 LGHNA and CDR2 YSLEER.